This entry describes one T cell receptor beta chain. A second PCR of about 7 to 11 cycles used a sample-barcoded 5' primer and a J-beta primer mix. Using its own MiXCR run on the 5' RACE reads, TCRdb lists one record per CDR3 protein. The data contain about 720,000 distinct CDR3 sequences, over 20% of them singletons. This entry is derived from a study of blood T cells in healthy people across ages. The CDR3 length is 16 residues. V lost 0 bases, J lost 2 bases, and 12 bases lay in between. Sequenced material: blood. This sequence joins TRBV12-3 or TRBV12-4 and TRBJ2-3, with a weak D call TRBD2 (5 bases). The clonotype comes from a man aged 70-80 years in good health. The CDR3 spells CASSLAGLAATDTQYF. The CDR3, as DNA: TGTGCCAGCAGTTTAGCCGGGCTAGCCGCCACAGATACGCAGTATTTT.